These T cell receptor beta chains were read from a single sample in a study of T cell changes during pregnancy in multiple sclerosis. Data came from immunoSEQ multiplex PCR; TCRdb stores just in-frame clones and leaves some out. The sample has approximately 35,000 clones; around 92% are singletons. Sequences were obtained from PBMCs (not recorded whether the cells were cultured). These TCRs come from a female donor with multiple sclerosis, enrolled in a pregnancy study. The CDR3 runs from the conserved cysteine through the conserved F or W. D genes are given only for firm matches. Part of the rows lack a size; the others show once, few, many or a class for expanded clones.

j_call: TRBJ2-5; d_call: NA; v_call: TRBV5-1; clone_size: NA; cdr3_aa: CASSPQNIETQYF; cdr3_nt: TGCGCCAGCAGCCCACAGAATATCGAGACCCAGTACTTC
j_call: TRBJ1-1; d_call: NA; v_call: TRBV5-6; clone_size: NA; cdr3_aa: CASSLGEGTPAFF; cdr3_nt: TGTGCCAGCAGCTTGGGGGAGGGGACACCAGCTTTCTTT
j_call: TRBJ2-1; d_call: NA; v_call: TRBV28; clone_size: NA; cdr3_aa: CASSLSSTASYNEQFF; cdr3_nt: TGTGCCAGCAGTTTATCATCCACAGCCTCCTACAATGAGCAGTTCTTC
j_call: TRBJ1-5; d_call: NA; v_call: TRBV11-3; clone_size: once; cdr3_aa: CASSLAGCNQPQHF; cdr3_nt: TGTGCCAGCAGCTTAGCAGGGTGCAATCAGCCCCAGCATTTT
j_call: TRBJ2-7; d_call: TRBD2; v_call: TRBV4-1; clone_size: NA; cdr3_aa: CASSSQTSNSYEQYF; cdr3_nt: TGCGCCAGCAGCTCCCAGACTAGCAACTCCTACGAGCAGTACTTC
j_call: TRBJ2-5; d_call: TRBD2; v_call: TRBV18; clone_size: NA; cdr3_aa: CASSPQRGLAETQYF; cdr3_nt: TGTGCCAGCTCACCACAAAGGGGACTAGCGGAGACCCAGTACTTC
j_call: TRBJ2-7; d_call: TRBD2; v_call: TRBV4-1; clone_size: once; cdr3_aa: CASSHTSGRGYEQYF; cdr3_nt: TGCGCCAGCAGCCATACTAGCGGAAGGGGGTACGAGCAGTACTTC
j_call: TRBJ2-7; d_call: TRBD2; v_call: TRBV28; clone_size: NA; cdr3_aa: CASSSGLAGLYEQYF; cdr3_nt: TGTGCCAGCAGTTCGGGACTAGCGGGACTCTACGAGCAGTACTTC
j_call: TRBJ2-5; d_call: TRBD2; v_call: TRBV19; clone_size: NA; cdr3_aa: CASSIVVASGNQETQYF; cdr3_nt: TGTGCCAGTAGTATAGTGGTGGCTAGCGGGAATCAAGAGACCCAGTACTTC
j_call: TRBJ2-2; d_call: NA; v_call: TRBV29-1; clone_size: NA; cdr3_aa: CSVARVNTGELFF; cdr3_nt: TGCAGCGTTGCCCGGGTGAACACCGGGGAGCTGTTTTTT
j_call: TRBJ2-7; d_call: TRBD2; v_call: TRBV19; clone_size: once; cdr3_aa: CASSMNKREAYEQYF; cdr3_nt: TGTGCCAGTAGTATGAATAAGCGGGAGGCCTACGAGCAGTACTTC
j_call: TRBJ1-2; d_call: NA; v_call: TRBV7-9; clone_size: NA; cdr3_aa: CASSPLRATDSFYGYTF; cdr3_nt: TGTGCCAGCAGTCCCCTTCGAGCGACGGATTCCTTCTATGGCTACACCTTC
j_call: TRBJ2-3; d_call: NA; v_call: TRBV12-2; clone_size: NA; cdr3_aa: CASRLVVHTQYF; cdr3_nt: TGTGCAAGTCGCTTAGTGGTACATACGCAGTATTTT
j_call: TRBJ2-3; d_call: TRBD2; v_call: TRBV10-3; clone_size: NA; cdr3_aa: CAILAGNTDTQYF; cdr3_nt: TGTGCCATACTAGCGGGAAACACAGATACGCAGTATTTT
j_call: TRBJ2-7; d_call: NA; v_call: TRBV4-2; clone_size: NA; cdr3_aa: CASSHERISYEQYF; cdr3_nt: TGTGCCAGCAGCCATGAACGTATCTCCTACGAGCAGTACTTC
j_call: TRBJ2-7; d_call: TRBD2; v_call: TRBV5-4; clone_size: NA; cdr3_aa: CASSLQSSGDYEQYF; cdr3_nt: TGTGCCAGCAGCTTGCAGTCTAGCGGGGACTACGAGCAGTACTTC
j_call: TRBJ2-5; d_call: NA; v_call: TRBV16; clone_size: NA; cdr3_aa: CASSKAVRSPEAQYF; cdr3_nt: TGTGCCAGCAGTAAAGCCGTTCGGAGTCCAGAGGCCCAGTACTTC
j_call: TRBJ2-5; d_call: NA; v_call: TRBV7-9; clone_size: NA; cdr3_aa: CASSLAPSPPETQYF; cdr3_nt: TGTGCCAGCAGCTTAGCCCCTAGCCCCCCAGAGACCCAGTACTTC
j_call: TRBJ2-7; d_call: NA; v_call: TRBV6-1; clone_size: NA; cdr3_aa: CASSVILGPEQYF; cdr3_nt: TGTGCCAGCAGTGTCATTTTAGGGCCTGAGCAGTACTTC
j_call: TRBJ2-7; d_call: NA; v_call: TRBV28; clone_size: NA; cdr3_aa: CASSLPRYPYEQYF; cdr3_nt: TGTGCCAGCAGTTTGCCCAGGTATCCCTACGAGCAGTACTTC
j_call: TRBJ2-6; d_call: NA; v_call: TRBV27; clone_size: NA; cdr3_aa: CASSFRLGSGANVLTF; cdr3_nt: TGTGCCAGCAGTTTTAGATTGGGATCTGGGGCCAACGTCCTGACTTTC
j_call: TRBJ1-2; d_call: NA; v_call: TRBV21-1; clone_size: NA; cdr3_aa: CASSKDRTGDGYTF; cdr3_nt: TGTGCCAGCAGCAAAGATCGGACAGGGGATGGCTACACCTTC
j_call: TRBJ1-2; d_call: TRBD1; v_call: TRBV5-1; clone_size: NA; cdr3_aa: CASSLLAHSRGASGYTF; cdr3_nt: TGCGCCAGCAGCCTTCTCGCCCATAGCAGGGGGGCGAGTGGCTACACCTTC
j_call: TRBJ2-1; d_call: TRBD1; v_call: TRBV27; clone_size: NA; cdr3_aa: CASRADRGRTNEQFF; cdr3_nt: TGTGCCAGCAGGGCGGACAGGGGGCGTACCAATGAGCAGTTCTTC